This T cell receptor (beta chain) is from a study of metastatic and nonmetastatic thyroid tumors. Looking at the study overall: For malignant and benign thyroid patients, tumor or nodule tissue and blood were the sources whose repertoires were compared.

Original handling: The study's classifier, a distant-metastasis tool for papillary thyroid cancer, was built using CDR3 differences across clinicopathological groups. TCRdb re-clonotyped the PCR reads via MiXCR. TCRdb, not the authors, supplied the V and J calls. The sample contains about 69,000 clones, approximately 15% of which appear only once. Patients had received no treatment of any kind before thyroid surgery. As to this clone: Its cognate antigen is unknown.

Overall study results and limits: The reported finding was significantly higher TCR beta diversity in malignant thyroid tumors relative to benign nodules, in blood and tumor.

The CDR3 has 17 amino acids. V was clipped by 8 bases and J by 8 bases, with 25 bases between them. Germline V gene sequence: CDR1 SNHLY, CDR2 FYNNEI. The source of this sequence is a male donor with papillary thyroid cancer or a benign thyroid nodule (not recorded which). Some clones in this sample may be carry-over from other donors' samples. The sequenced sample was blood. The genes are TRBV2 and TRBJ1-6, with a tentative D call TRBD1 (6 bases). CDR3 DNA sequence: TGTGCCAGCTCTCTCGAGACAGGTGGGAGTGGGGATTCACCCCTCCACTTT. Translated, it gives CASSLETGGSGDSPLHF.